This record concerns one T cell receptor (beta chain) sequence. The CDR3 runs 14 residues. Germline V gene lookup returns CDR1 SGHTA and CDR2 FQGNSA. V was clipped by 4 bases and J by 5 bases; unmatched bases: 3. This sample was included in a study of shared clonotypes between healthy human individuals. Overall study: Donors had three CD4 naive, three CD4 memory, two CD8 naive and one CD8 memory plate apiece.

TCRdb's copy holds only in-frame clones and misses some; the assay was immunoSEQ multiplex PCR. Of a few million clones in the sample, over 90% are singletons; the top ten hold 0.39%. A CD45RA-negative memory subset and a CD45RA+ naive subset were separated from the CD4+ cells. This receptor was taken from a man aged 18 to 29 in good health. Some clones in this sample may be carry-over from other donors' samples. The sequenced sample was naive CD4+ T cells from PBMCs. Documented subset: CD45RA+ positively selected. This chain connects TRBV7-2 to TRBJ2-2; 8 bases match TRBD1. In DNA form, the CDR3 reads TGTGCCAGCAGCTCCAGACAGGGGACCGGGGAGCTGTTTTTT. It is translated as CASSSRQGTGELFF.